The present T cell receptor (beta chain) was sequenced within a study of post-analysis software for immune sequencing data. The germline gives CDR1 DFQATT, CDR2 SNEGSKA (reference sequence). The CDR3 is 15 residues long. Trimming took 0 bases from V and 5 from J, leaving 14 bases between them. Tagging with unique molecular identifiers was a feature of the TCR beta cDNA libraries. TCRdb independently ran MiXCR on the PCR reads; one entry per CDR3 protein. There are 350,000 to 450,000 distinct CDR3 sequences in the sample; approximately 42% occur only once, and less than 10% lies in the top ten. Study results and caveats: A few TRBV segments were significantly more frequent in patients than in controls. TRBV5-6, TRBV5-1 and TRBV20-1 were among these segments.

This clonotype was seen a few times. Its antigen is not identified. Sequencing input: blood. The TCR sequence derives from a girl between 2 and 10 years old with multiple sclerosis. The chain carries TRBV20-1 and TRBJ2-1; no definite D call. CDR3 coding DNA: TGCAGTGCTAGAGATCGGAGTAGAGTGGACAATGAGCAGTTCTTC. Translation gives CSARDRSRVDNEQFF.